This is a list of T cell receptor beta chains from one sample in a study of HIV-infected patients and healthy controls. One entry per CDR3 protein, called by TCRdb with MiXCR from the 5' RACE reads. Among about 18,000 distinct CDR3 sequences listed, 8.5% were seen once. The sequencing here drew on blood, taken during antiretroviral therapy. The receptor set was obtained from an adult with HIV infection. The CDR3 runs from the conserved cysteine through the conserved F or W. A D gene is named only where the DNA matches it firmly. Clone size is not always given. Where it is, it says once, few, many or a class for expanded clones.

V gene	D gene	clone size	J gene	CDR3 protein	CDR3 DNA
TRBV10-3	-	many	TRBJ2-3	CAISKGTTSTDTQYF	TGTGCCATCAGTAAAGGGACAACTAGCACAGATACGCAGTATTTT
TRBV4-1	TRBD2	-	TRBJ2-7	CASSLLLAGATPSYEQYF	TGCGCCAGCAGCTTATTACTAGCGGGGGCTACCCCCTCCTACGAGCAGTACTTC
TRBV3-1	-	many	TRBJ2-7	CASSPGLYEQYF	TGTGCCAGCAGCCCCGGACTCTACGAGCAGTACTTC
TRBV4-1	-	many	TRBJ1-4	CASSHILSQDRKLKNEKLFF	TGCGCCAGCAGCCATATTTTATCTCAGGATCGAAAACTTAAAAATGAAAAACTGTTTTTT
TRBV2	-	-	TRBJ2-3	CASRRWAVSTDTQYF	TGTGCCAGCAGGAGGTGGGCGGTTAGCACAGATACGCAGTATTTT
TRBV29-1	-	many	TRBJ2-7	CSVGGRNGHEQYF	TGCAGCGTTGGGGGGCGCAACGGACACGAGCAGTACTTC
TRBV6-2/TRBV6-3	TRBD2	many	TRBJ2-3	CASSYQVSGGPSDTQYF	TGTGCCAGCAGTTACCAAGTCTCGGGAGGCCCCTCAGATACGCAGTATTTT
TRBV24-1	-	many	TRBJ2-3	CATSDPQDSISTDTQYF	TGTGCCACCAGTGATCCGCAGGACAGTATTAGTACAGATACGCAGTATTTT
TRBV24-1	-	many	TRBJ2-7	CATSDLTEGGYEQYF	TGTGCCACCAGTGATTTGACGGAGGGGGGCTACGAGCAGTACTTC
TRBV7-8	-	many	TRBJ1-1	CASSSPRGTEAFF	TGTGCCAGCAGCTCCCCCCGAGGGACGGAAGCTTTCTTT
TRBV4-1	TRBD1	few	TRBJ2-5	CASSRGQGHQETQYF	TGCGCCAGCAGCCGAGGACAGGGCCACCAAGAGACCCAGTACTTC
TRBV27	TRBD2	many	TRBJ2-3	CASSFREADTQYF	TGTGCCAGCAGTTTCCGGGAGGCAGATACGCAGTATTTT
TRBV12-3/TRBV12-4	-	-	TRBJ2-3	CASSSLDSESTDTQYF	TGTGCCAGCAGTTCTTTGGATAGCGAGAGCACAGATACGCAGTATTTT
TRBV19	TRBD2	many	TRBJ2-1	CASRLTSGSNEQFF	TGTGCCAGTAGGCTGACTAGCGGGAGCAATGAGCAGTTCTTC
TRBV6-1	-	many	TRBJ1-5	CASSDGGGNQPQHF	TGTGCCAGCAGTGATGGGGGGGGAAATCAGCCCCAGCATTTT
TRBV11-2	-	many	TRBJ2-3	CASSPTDTQYF	TGTGCCAGCAGCCCCACAGATACGCAGTATTTT
TRBV20-1	-	many	TRBJ1-5	CSGRKGDRNQPQHF	TGCAGCGGAAGGAAGGGGGATCGCAATCAGCCCCAGCATTTT
TRBV7-8	-	-	TRBJ1-1	CASSYSDAGNTEAFF	TGTGCCAGCAGCTACTCCGACGCAGGGAACACTGAAGCTTTCTTT
TRBV27	-	-	TRBJ2-3	CASSFDNTQYF	TGTGCCAGCAGTTTTGATAATACGCAGTATTTT
TRBV6-5	TRBD1	many	TRBJ2-3	CASSKTGAKEDTQYF	TGTGCCAGCAGTAAGACAGGGGCGAAGGAAGATACGCAGTATTTT
TRBV29-1	-	many	TRBJ2-3	CSVGSGTDTQYF	TGCAGCGTCGGTTCGGGCACAGATACGCAGTATTTT
TRBV7-9	-	many	TRBJ1-4	CASSLYLNEKLFF	TGTGCCAGCAGCTTGTATTTAAATGAAAAACTGTTTTTT
TRBV5-6	-	many	TRBJ2-7	CASSYSYEQYF	TGTGCCAGCAGCTACTCCTACGAGCAGTACTTC
TRBV19	-	many	TRBJ1-2	CASRTENYGYTF	TGTGCCAGTAGGACGGAGAACTATGGCTACACCTTC
TRBV12-3/TRBV12-4	-	many	TRBJ2-1	CASSPSRSHNEQFF	TGTGCCAGCAGTCCTAGCAGGTCCCACAATGAGCAGTTCTTC
TRBV28	-	medium-sized	TRBJ2-1	CASSLYASRSNEQFF	TGTGCCAGCAGTTTATATGCTAGCCGGAGCAATGAGCAGTTCTTC
TRBV10-3	-	many	TRBJ1-2	CAITERDGYGYTF	TGTGCCATCACCGAGAGGGACGGCTATGGCTACACCTTC
TRBV6-5	-	many	TRBJ1-5	CASIQGPGQPQHF	TGTGCCAGCATCCAGGGGCCCGGTCAGCCCCAGCATTTT
TRBV7-3	-	-	TRBJ1-1	CASSLSLQSYTAMNTEAFF	TGTGCCAGCAGCTTAAGTCTCCAGTCATATACGGCAATGAACACTGAAGCTTTCTTT
TRBV2	-	many	TRBJ2-1	CASSELVGTHHNEQFF	TGTGCCAGCAGTGAACTGGTAGGGACACATCACAATGAGCAGTTCTTC
TRBV4-1	TRBD2	many	TRBJ2-4	CASSQVAGGDIQYF	TGCGCCAGCAGCCAAGTAGCGGGAGGTGACATTCAGTACTTC
TRBV7-2	-	many	TRBJ2-5	CASSPARALPWTQYF	TGTGCCAGCAGCCCCGCTAGGGCTCTTCCTTGGACCCAGTACTTC
TRBV5-4	-	many	TRBJ1-2	CASSLSDIYGYTF	TGTGCCAGCAGCTTGTCCGATATCTATGGCTACACCTTC
TRBV6-2/TRBV6-3	TRBD1	many	TRBJ2-1	CASTGTGVGEQFF	TGTGCCAGCACCGGGACAGGGGTGGGTGAGCAGTTCTTC
TRBV3-1	TRBD1	-	TRBJ1-5	CASSQAGGLQPQHF	TGTGCCAGCAGCCAAGCAGGGGGTCTTCAGCCCCAGCATTTT
TRBV12-3/TRBV12-4	-	many	TRBJ2-4	CASQGALAKNIQYF	TGTGCCAGTCAGGGAGCACTAGCCAAAAACATTCAGTACTTC
TRBV5-1	-	-	TRBJ1-5	CASSPGTEGQPQHF	TGCGCCAGCAGCCCGGGGACGGAGGGGCAGCCCCAGCATTTT
TRBV6-2/TRBV6-3	TRBD2	many	TRBJ2-3	CASSYFLAGGPSTDTQYF	TGTGCCAGCAGTTACTTCCTAGCGGGGGGACCTAGCACAGATACGCAGTATTTT
TRBV5-1	TRBD2	many	TRBJ2-3	CASSGMLAGGPDTQYF	TGCGCCAGCAGCGGGATGCTAGCGGGAGGGCCCGATACGCAGTATTTT
TRBV7-6	-	-	TRBJ1-1	CASSLDRAGYTEAFF	TGTGCCAGCAGCTTAGATCGGGCCGGTTACACTGAAGCTTTCTTT
TRBV5-1	-	many	TRBJ1-6	CASSLFDSSYNSPLHF	TGCGCCAGCAGCCTATTCGACAGCTCCTATAATTCACCCCTCCACTTT
TRBV4-1	TRBD2	many	TRBJ2-3	CASSQGFLAGSTDTQYF	TGCGCCAGCAGCCAAGGTTTTCTAGCGGGGAGCACAGATACGCAGTATTTT
TRBV10-3	-	many	TRBJ1-4	CATHPGRIATNEKLFF	TGTGCCACCCATCCGGGCCGGATAGCAACTAATGAAAAACTGTTTTTT
TRBV13	-	-	TRBJ1-1	CASSSVGGNTEAFF	TGTGCCAGCAGCTCGGTCGGGGGGAACACTGAAGCTTTCTTT
TRBV2	-	many	TRBJ2-7	CASTSGGSLYEQYF	TGTGCCAGCACCTCCGGAGGTTCTCTTTACGAGCAGTACTTC
TRBV19	TRBD1	many	TRBJ1-1	CATRDRNGRWSEAFF	TGTGCCACCCGGGACAGAAATGGCCGTTGGTCTGAAGCTTTCTTT
TRBV7-3	TRBD1	many	TRBJ1-2	CASSSTGSGGYTF	TGTGCCAGCAGCTCGACAGGGTCGGGCGGCTACACCTTC
TRBV11-3	-	many	TRBJ2-1	CASSPDPRGEQFF	TGTGCCAGCAGCCCAGATCCGCGGGGTGAGCAGTTCTTC
TRBV9	-	many	TRBJ2-7	CASSVQGGEQYF	TGTGCCAGCAGCGTTCAGGGTGGCGAGCAGTACTTC
TRBV12-3/TRBV12-4	-	many	TRBJ2-1	CASSLPWTASSYNEQFF	TGTGCCAGCAGTCTCCCTTGGACGGCTAGCTCCTACAATGAGCAGTTCTTC
TRBV27	-	-	TRBJ1-1	CASQRAGRTEAFF	TGTGCCAGTCAACGGGCCGGAAGGACTGAAGCTTTCTTT
TRBV13	-	many	TRBJ2-7	CASSLGRSYEQYF	TGTGCCAGCAGCTTAGGCAGGAGTTACGAGCAGTACTTC
TRBV27	-	-	TRBJ1-4	CASSLSIFGGATNEKLFF	TGTGCCAGCAGTTTATCGATTTTTGGCGGGGCCACTAATGAAAAACTGTTTTTT
TRBV29-1	-	medium-sized	TRBJ1-1	CSVAPTLNTEAFF	TGCAGCGTGGCCCCGACATTGAACACTGAAGCTTTCTTT
TRBV12-3/TRBV12-4	-	few	TRBJ2-3	CASLVGGSTDTQYF	TGTGCCAGCTTAGTAGGCGGGAGCACAGATACGCAGTATTTT
TRBV19	-	many	TRBJ1-2	CASRDYRALDYGYTF	TGTGCCAGTAGGGACTACAGGGCTCTCGACTATGGCTACACCTTC
TRBV12-3/TRBV12-4	-	many	TRBJ1-1	CASSPSVELTEAFF	TGTGCCAGCAGTCCCTCGGTGGAGCTCACTGAAGCTTTCTTT